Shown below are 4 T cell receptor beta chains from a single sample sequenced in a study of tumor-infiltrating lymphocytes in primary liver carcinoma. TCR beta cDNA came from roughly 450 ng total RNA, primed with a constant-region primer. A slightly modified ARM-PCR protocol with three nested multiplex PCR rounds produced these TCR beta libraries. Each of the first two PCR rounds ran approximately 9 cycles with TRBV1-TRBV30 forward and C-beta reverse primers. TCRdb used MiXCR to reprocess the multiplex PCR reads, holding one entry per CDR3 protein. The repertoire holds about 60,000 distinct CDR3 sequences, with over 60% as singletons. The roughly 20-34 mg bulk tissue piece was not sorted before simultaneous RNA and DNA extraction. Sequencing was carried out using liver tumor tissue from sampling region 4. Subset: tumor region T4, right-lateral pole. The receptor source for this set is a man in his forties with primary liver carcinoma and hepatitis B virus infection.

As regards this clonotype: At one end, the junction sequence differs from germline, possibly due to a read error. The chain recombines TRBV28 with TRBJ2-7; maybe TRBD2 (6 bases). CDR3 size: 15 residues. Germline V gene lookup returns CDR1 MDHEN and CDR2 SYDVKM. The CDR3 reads CGSRISGLPSHEQYF. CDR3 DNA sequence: TGTGGCAGCAGGATCTCGGGACTGCCCTCCCATGAGCAGTACTTC.

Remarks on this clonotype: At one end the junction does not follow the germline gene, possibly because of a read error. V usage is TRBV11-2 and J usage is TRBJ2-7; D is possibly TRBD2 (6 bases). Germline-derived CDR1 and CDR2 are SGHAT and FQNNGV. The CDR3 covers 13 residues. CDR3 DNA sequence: TGTGCCAGCAGCTTCGGAGGGGCCAGCGGGCAGTATTTC. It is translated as CASSFGGASGQYF.

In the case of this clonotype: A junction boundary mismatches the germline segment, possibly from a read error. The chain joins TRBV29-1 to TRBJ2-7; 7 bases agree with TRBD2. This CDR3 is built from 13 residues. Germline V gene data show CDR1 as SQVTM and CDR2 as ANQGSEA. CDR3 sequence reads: CNVSAGSFYEQYF. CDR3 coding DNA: TGCAACGTCTCAGCGGGGAGCTTCTACGAGCAGTACTTT.

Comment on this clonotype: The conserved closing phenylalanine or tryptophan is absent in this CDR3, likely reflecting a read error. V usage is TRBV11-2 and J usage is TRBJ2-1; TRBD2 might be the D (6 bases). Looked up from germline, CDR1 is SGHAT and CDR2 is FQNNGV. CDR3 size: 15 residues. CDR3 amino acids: CASSPDGSAYIEQFS. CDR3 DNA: TGTGCCAGCAGCCCCGACGGGAGTGCCTACATTGAGCAGTTCTCC.